This T cell receptor beta chain came from a study of cytomegalovirus exposure and HLA in healthy donors. For the study at large: Previous work identified around 120 million unique TCR beta sequences from some 170 million T cells. General study results and limits: In a later analysis, common viral pathogens appeared linked to several of the most significant clusters.

It was with 60 Vbeta and 13 Jbeta primers that the PCR ran. Assay used: immunoSEQ multiplex PCR; TCRdb lists only in-frame clones, some missing. The data contain under 200,000 clones, roughly 13% of them singletons. This CDR3 has 14 amino acids. From germline, CDR1 is MNHEY and CDR2 SVGAGI. The V gene lost 6 bases and the J gene lost 0 bases, with 8 bases spanning the gap. This clone was observed a few times. Its specificity is not known. Sample: PBMCs. V usage is TRBV6-5 and J usage is TRBJ2-2; D not certain. The source is a man over 45 in good health and CMV-seropositive. This chain's CDR3 is CASRHRTNTGELFF. DNA for the CDR3: TGTGCCAGCAGGCACAGAACGAACACCGGGGAGCTGTTTTTT.